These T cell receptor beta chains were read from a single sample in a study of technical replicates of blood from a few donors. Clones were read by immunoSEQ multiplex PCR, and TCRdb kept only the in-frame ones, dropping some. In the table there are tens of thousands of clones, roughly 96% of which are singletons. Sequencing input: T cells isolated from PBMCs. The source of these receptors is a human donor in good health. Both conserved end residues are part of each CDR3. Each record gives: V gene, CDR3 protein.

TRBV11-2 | CASSLDLTGADTQYF
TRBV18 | CASSPLYRDNSGNTIYF
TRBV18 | CASSPGQILETQYF
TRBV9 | CASSVSGLAGFEQYF
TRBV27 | CASSIDRNTGELFF
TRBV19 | CASSINREANYGYTF
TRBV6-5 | CASSYSTGGLAEAFF
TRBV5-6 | CASSLVAASTDTQYF
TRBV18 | CASSPPADRSEQYF
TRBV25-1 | CASSEFEGVGPEAFF
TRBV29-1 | CSVEVDSHDTQYF
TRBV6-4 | CASSARWREVPDTQYF
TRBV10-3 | CAMSGRVVNEQFF
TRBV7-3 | CASSLTGREQFF
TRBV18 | CASSPDRGQGEQYF
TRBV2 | CASSPSGLSYNEQFF
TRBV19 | CASSGGTTGELFF
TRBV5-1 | CASSWGDWSRETQYF
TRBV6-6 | CASTGVTGSTEAFF
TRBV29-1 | CSVEDVGTGVYEQYF
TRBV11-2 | CASSLAGSYEQYF
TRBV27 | CASSFGTGGMKTQYF
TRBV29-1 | CSARVAEAFF
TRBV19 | CASIPTGENTEAFF
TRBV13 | CASSLQSGSYEQYF
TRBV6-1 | CASSGDRPNTGELFF
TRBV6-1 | CASRKSGPTYNEQFF
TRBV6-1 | CASSVRDRGVKNIQYF
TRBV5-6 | CASSLSGTSVGQQFF
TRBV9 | CASSVGTQTEAFF
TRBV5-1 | CASSLEGGTLSYEQYF
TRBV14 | CASSQRGLANEKLFF
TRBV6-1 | CASSLVASNGYTF
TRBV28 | CASSFAGGGSNEQFF
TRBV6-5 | CASSYEGVSYGYTF
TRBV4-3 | CASSRVHGTPSYNEQFF
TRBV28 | CASTETSGVQETQYF
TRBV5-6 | CASSFTSGNTGELFF
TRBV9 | CASSVRISGRGTDTQYF
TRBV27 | CASSLTAGGYNEQFF
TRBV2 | CASRDWGGEAFF
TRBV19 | CASSPPGPYEQYF
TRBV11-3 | CASSLEGQMLYEQYF
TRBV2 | CASSGRDNTGELFF
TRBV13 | CASSAQGGNYGYTF
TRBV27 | CASSPYAGSDTQYF
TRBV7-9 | CASSLLDSSGANVLTF
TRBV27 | CASSLLLGGPPMEQYF
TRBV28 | CASRPGQNTEAFF
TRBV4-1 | CASSQDLRNTEAFF
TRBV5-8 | CASSSVRGEVTEAFF
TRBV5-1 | CASSLGVLARAETQYF
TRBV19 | CASTGQTSGSYNEQFF
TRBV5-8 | CASSYRDRVNEQYF
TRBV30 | CACSQGDEQFF
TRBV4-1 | CASSQGTARGREPNNEQFF
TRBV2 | CASSELRATGELFF
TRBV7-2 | CASSLAPGGYSNQPQHF
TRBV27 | CASSSDRGILDGYTF